The TCR beta chain described here comes from a study of tumor and adjacent non-tumor tissue in lung cancer. Three rounds of nested PCR, following a modified ARM-PCR protocol, produced the TCRbeta library. TCRdb itself ran the multiplex PCR reads through MiXCR, one entry per CDR3 protein. The table lists about 80,000 distinct CDR3 sequences, around 65% of them singletons, with roughly 12% in the top ten. Overall study results and limits: Compared with tumor, normal lung showed significantly lower TCR diversity. Top 100 clones took a larger repertoire share in normal lung.

In the case of this clonotype: The target antigen is unknown. A junction boundary mismatches the germline segment, possibly from a read error.

Germline loops: CDR1 MNHEY, CDR2 SVGEGT. The CDR3 contains 13 residues. No cell sorting was done before RNA was extracted from the tissue. Sequenced material: lung tumor tissue. The source is a woman in her 70s with non-small cell lung cancer. J is TRBJ1-1 and V is TRBV6-2 or TRBV6-3; the match to TRBD1 covers 9 bases. The DNA for the CDR3 is TGTGCCAGCGGTCCCACAGGGGGCACTGAAGTTTTCTTT. This gives the protein CASGPTGGTEVFF.